These T cell receptor beta chains were read from a single sample in a study of cytomegalovirus exposure and HLA in healthy donors. Repertoires were generated with immunoSEQ multiplex PCR, while TCRdb's copy carries only in-frame clones and drops some. The table includes about 140,000 clones, 80% detected once. Sequencing used PBMCs. These receptors originate from a woman in her forties in good health and CMV-seronegative. CDR3s include the opening cysteine and the closing phenylalanine or tryptophan. The D gene is left open where the match is weak. Rows may omit the clone size; those that give it use once, few, many or a size class.

size	J	D	V	DNA	CDR3
.	TRBJ2-7	.	TRBV28	TGTGCCAGCAGTTTATACTCCTTAAGCTCCTACGAGCAGTACTTC	CASSLYSLSSYEQYF
.	TRBJ1-2	.	TRBV11-3	TGTGCCAGCACCCCCGCGGGCGGAAACATCGGTGCGACCTTC	CASTPAGGNIGATF
once	TRBJ2-1	.	TRBV28	TGTGCCAGCATCCCTCAGGGAACTCCCCACAATGAGCAGTTCTTC	CASIPQGTPHNEQFF
once	TRBJ2-7	TRBD1	TRBV18	TGTGCCAGCTCATCCTCGGGACAGGGGACCTACGAGCAGTACTTC	CASSSSGQGTYEQYF
.	TRBJ1-1	TRBD1	TRBV28	TGTGCCAGCAGTAATCACAGGGGACGGTACACTGAAGCTTTCTTT	CASSNHRGRYTEAFF
.	TRBJ2-5	TRBD2	TRBV23-1	TGCGCCAGCAGCCTACAACAGATAAGGGGACAGAAGCATAGCGGGAGTCAAGAGACCCAGTACTTC	CASSLQQIRGQKHSGSQETQYF
.	TRBJ2-2	.	TRBV11-3	TGTGCCAGCAGCCCGACTTCGCGGGGGGAGCTGTTTTTT	CASSPTSRGELFF
.	TRBJ2-3	.	TRBV6-4	TGTGCCAGCAGTGACTCCGAGGTGGCCCGGACCCCTCAGGGGCATACGCAGTATTTT	CASSDSEVARTPQGHTQYF
.	TRBJ1-5	.	TRBV5-6	TGTGCCAGCAGTTTACAGGGTTATAGCAATCAGCCCCAGCATTTT	CASSLQGYSNQPQHF
few	TRBJ2-7	.	TRBV11-2	TGTGCCAGCAGCTTCTTGTTGGAGTCCGACGAGCAGTACTTC	CASSFLLESDEQYF
.	TRBJ2-3	TRBD2	TRBV29-1	TGCAGCGTTGATTGGACTAGCGGGAGTCAGGATACGCAGTATTTT	CSVDWTSGSQDTQYF
.	TRBJ1-3	.	TRBV6-5	TGTGCCAGCAGTTACGACAGCCCACCTGGAAACACCATATATTTT	CASSYDSPPGNTIYF
.	TRBJ1-6	.	TRBV9	TGTGCCAGCAGCGGGGCGGGGGTACGGAATTCACCCCTCCACTTT	CASSGAGVRNSPLHF
once	TRBJ2-5	TRBD2	TRBV19	TGTGCCAGTAGTATACTAGCGGGAGCGGCAGAGACCCAGTACTTC	CASSILAGAAETQYF
once	TRBJ2-5	.	TRBV2	TGTGCCAGCAATTTGGCGGGCCTACTTTTTGAGACCCAGTACTTC	CASNLAGLLFETQYF
.	TRBJ2-7	TRBD1	TRBV23-1	TGCGCCAGCCCCCTTGTTGGGGGTGAGGGGGCAGGAGAGCAGTACTTC	CASPLVGGEGAGEQYF
once	TRBJ2-6	TRBD1	TRBV11-2	TGTGCCAGCAACTGGGGACAGGGGGCGTGGGGGGCCAACGTCCTGACTTTC	CASNWGQGAWGANVLTF
.	TRBJ2-7	.	TRBV28	TGTGCCAGCAGTTTATACGTCAGGGGCACCTACGAGCAGTACTTC	CASSLYVRGTYEQYF
.	TRBJ2-1	TRBD2	TRBV7-3	TGTGCCAGCAGCCTACTAGCGGGGGGCGTAGATGAGCAGTTCTTC	CASSLLAGGVDEQFF
.	TRBJ2-1	TRBD2	TRBV11-2	TGTGCCAGCAGCTTAGACCTAGCGGGAGTGGGGAATGAGCAGTTCTTC	CASSLDLAGVGNEQFF
.	TRBJ2-7	.	TRBV19	TGTGCCAGTAGGGCAGCGGGCTCCTACGAGCAGTACTTC	CASRAAGSYEQYF
.	TRBJ1-4	.	TRBV4-2	TGTGCCAGCAGCCACACAAGTAATAATGAAAAACTGTTTTTT	CASSHTSNNEKLFF
.	TRBJ1-1	.	TRBV20-1	TGCAGTGGGAGGGGAGCAAGGGAAGCTTTCTTT	CSGRGAREAFF
.	TRBJ2-6	TRBD1	TRBV4-3	TGCGCCAGCAGCCAAGATACGGTTCGACAGGGGCGATTAAGCTCTGGGGCCAACGTCCTGACTTTC	CASSQDTVRQGRLSSGANVLTF
.	TRBJ2-3	TRBD2	TRBV19	TGTGCCAGTAGTCCGCGTCTAGCGGGTCTCACAGATACGCAGTATTTT	CASSPRLAGLTDTQYF
.	TRBJ2-1	TRBD2	TRBV10-3	TGTGCCATCACGGGGGGGGGTGACCACAATGAGCAGTTCTTC	CAITGGGDHNEQFF
.	TRBJ2-1	TRBD2	TRBV7-3	TGTGCCAGCAGCTTAAGGGGGGGGATGGGGACCTACAATGAGCAGTTCTTC	CASSLRGGMGTYNEQFF
.	TRBJ1-5	.	TRBV28	TGTGCCAGCAGTTTACCGGGGAACGGTCAGCCCCAGCATTTT	CASSLPGNGQPQHF
.	TRBJ2-1	.	TRBV5-6	TGTGCCAGCAGGAACCCCGCACAGTTCTACAATGAGCAGTTCTTC	CASRNPAQFYNEQFF
once	TRBJ2-7	.	TRBV6-5	TGTGCCACCTGGGGGGTGTACGAGCAGTACTTC	CATWGVYEQYF
once	TRBJ1-3	.	TRBV7-9	TGTGCCAGCAGCGGCACAGGGAGCTCTGGAAACACCATATATTTT	CASSGTGSSGNTIYF
.	TRBJ2-4	TRBD2	TRBV19	TGTGCCAGTAGTAATCGGGGGGGGCAAAACATTCAGTACTTC	CASSNRGGQNIQYF